Listed here are 26 T cell receptor beta chains from one sample, sequenced in a study of blood T cell repertoires in COVID-19. Assay: immunoSEQ multiplex PCR; the TCRdb copy retains only in-frame clones and omits some. Here the sample spans tens of thousands of clones, more than 90% being singletons. Sequencing used peripheral blood. These receptors came from a man in his sixties with acute or convalescent COVID-19.

V usage is TRBV6-6 and J usage is TRBJ2-1, with 15 bases fitting TRBD2. In germline, CDR1 is MNHNY, CDR2 SVGAGI (reference sequence). With 6 bases clipped from V and 9 bases from J, the junction kept 12 bases outside the gene matches. This CDR3 contains 17 residues. CDR3 loop: CASRRQLGLAGGGEQFF. The CDR3 DNA follows: TGTGCCAGCAGACGACAACTCGGACTAGCGGGAGGGGGTGAGCAGTTCTTC.

This chain connects TRBV28 to TRBJ1-4; 7 bases map to TRBD1. Germline assignment: CDR1 MDHEN and CDR2 SYDVKM. Unmatched junction bases numbered 9, after V lost 2 bases and J lost 6 bases. The CDR3 extends over 16 amino acids. The CDR3: CASSLPTGSGYEKLFF. The CDR3 DNA is TGTGCCAGCAGTTTACCGACAGGGTCGGGGTATGAAAAACTGTTTTTT.

V usage is TRBV29-1 and J usage is TRBJ1-1, with D uncertain. The CDR3 is 13 amino acids. Trimming took 4 bases from V and 0 from J, leaving 9 bases between them. Germline-derived CDR1 and CDR2 are SQVTM and ANQGSEA. CDR3 region: CSVVNDLNTEAFF. The CDR3 DNA follows: TGCAGCGTTGTTAACGACTTGAACACTGAAGCTTTCTTT.

The chain recombines TRBV19 with TRBJ2-2; no firm D call. The CDR3 loop spans 16 amino acids. Trimming stripped 0 bases from V and 1 base from J, with 9 bases between. CDR1 and CDR2 from the germline V gene are LNHDA and SQIVND (reference sequence). For the CDR3, the DNA is TGTGCCAGTAGTATAGACGTGTCCCTGAACACCGGGGAGCTGTTTTTT. This translates into CASSIDVSLNTGELFF.

The CDR3 here is CASSSRAGRGGGELFF. As DNA, the CDR3 is TGTGCCAGCAGCTCCCGAGCGGGAAGGGGTGGCGGGGAGCTGTTTTTT. The V gene is TRBV9, the J gene TRBJ2-2; 7 bases fit TRBD2. V was pared by 4 bases and J by 7 bases, with 13 bases of the junction left unmatched. Per the germline V gene, CDR1 is SGDLS and CDR2 is YYNGEE. CDR3 length: 16 amino acids.

This clone is a singleton in its sample. The J gene is TRBJ1-5, the V gene TRBV28, with D possibly being TRBD1 (5 bases). Germline CDR1 is MDHEN and CDR2 is SYDVKM. The CDR3 contains 12 residues. Trimming took off 6 bases at V and 4 bases at J, with 7 bases between the two ends. CDR3 DNA: TGTGCCAGCAGACAGGTTAATCAGCCCCAGCATTTT. It is translated as CASRQVNQPQHF.

The J gene is TRBJ1-1, the V gene TRBV12-3 or TRBV12-4; 9 bases are shared with TRBD1. V lost 5 bases, J lost 4 bases, and 2 bases stayed unmatched. The CDR3 consists of 13 residues. CDR3: CASSRDRVTEAFF. For the CDR3, the DNA is TGTGCCAGCAGTCGGGACAGGGTCACTGAAGCTTTCTTT.

The chain is built from TRBV10-3 and TRBJ2-1; TRBD2 aligns across 8 bases. Trimming at V came to 11 bases and at J to 4 bases, leaving 4 bases not matched to a gene. Germline values: CDR1 ENHRY, CDR2 SYGVKD. The CDR3 is 12 residues long. CDR3 DNA: TGTGCCGGAGCGGGGGAATACAATGAGCAGTTCTTC. Translation: CAGAGEYNEQFF.

The genes are TRBV5-1 and TRBJ1-5; 7 bases are a match to TRBD1. Germline V gives CDR1 SGHRS, CDR2 YFSETQ. The ends lost 3 bases at V and 5 bases at J; junction bases unmatched: 8. The CDR3 has 15 amino acids. The CDR3 reads CASSSTGQADQPQHF. CDR3 nucleotide sequence: TGCGCCAGCAGCTCCACTGGACAGGCGGATCAGCCCCAGCATTTT.

The chain combines TRBV28 with TRBJ1-5, with a weak D call TRBD1 (5 bases). The V gene's germline CDR1 is MDHEN and CDR2 SYDVKM. The CDR3 covers 12 residues. Trimming left V 3 bases short and J 7 bases short, with 7 bases between. CDR3 in DNA: TGTGCCAGCAGTTTCCGACAGCAGCCCCAGCATTTT. Translating gives CASSFRQQPQHF.

The V and J genes are TRBV19 and TRBJ1-6; 10 bases align to TRBD1. Germline V gene data show CDR1 as LNHDA and CDR2 as SQIVND (reference sequence). There are 15 residues in the CDR3. The V and J ends lost 2 bases and 7 bases, in that order; junction bases with no gene match: 2. Here the CDR3 reads CASSIRTGGNSPLHF. As DNA, the CDR3 is TGTGCCAGTAGTATACGGACAGGGGGAAATTCACCCCTCCACTTT.

This chain connects TRBV5-1 to TRBJ1-3; D remains unclear. The ends were cut back, 0 bases at V and 2 bases at J, with 12 bases in the middle. This CDR3 is built from 16 residues. In germline, CDR1 is SGHRS, CDR2 YFSETQ. CDR3 DNA: TGCGCCAGCAGCTTGGGACGGGAAGGGACTGGAAACACCATATATTTT. This codes for CASSLGREGTGNTIYF.

This clone was seen a handful of times. The chain joins TRBV7-2 to TRBJ1-1; TRBD1 is a possible D gene (5 bases). This CDR3 is built from 15 residues. Germline V CDR1 and CDR2: SGHTA, FQGNSA. V lost 5 bases to trimming and J lost 1 base, with 14 bases between them. The CDR3 bases are TGTGCCAGCAGCGCCTCGGGGGTTGGGAACACTGAAGCTTTCTTT. It codes for CASSASGVGNTEAFF.

The chain recombines TRBV6-5 with TRBJ1-2, with a weak D call TRBD1 (6 bases). The CDR3 consists of 14 residues. CDR1 and CDR2 (germline): MNHEY, SVGAGI. V lost 6 bases and J lost 6, with 17 bases in between. CDR3 coding DNA: TGTGCCAGCAGAATCAGCGGGGGCAGGCATGGCTACACCTTC. Its translation is CASRISGGRHGYTF.

The CDR3 DNA follows: TGCAGCGTTCGGACAGGGGATGGTGAAGCTTTCTTT. This gives the protein CSVRTGDGEAFF. The chain is built from TRBV29-1 and TRBJ1-1; 9 bases agree with TRBD1. This CDR3 is built from 12 residues. V shed 5 bases, J shed 7 bases, and the junction held 5 bases outside the gene matches. Per the germline V gene, CDR1 is SQVTM and CDR2 is ANQGSEA.

This chain uses TRBV7-3 with TRBJ2-2, with TRBD1 matching 11 bases. Germline loops: CDR1 SGHTA, CDR2 FQGTGA. V lost 0 bases to trimming and J lost 5 bases; unmatched junction nucleotides: 8. This CDR3 comprises 18 residues. Written as DNA, the CDR3 is TGTGCCAGCAGCTTAACGGGGACAGGGGGGCGGCAGACCGGGGAGCTGTTTTTT. This gives the protein CASSLTGTGGRQTGELFF. Based on the CDR3 plus reference TRBV7-3 and TRBJ2-2, the full variable domain is GAGVSQTPSNKVTEKGKYVELRCDPISGHTALYWYRQSLGQGPEFLIYFQGTGAADDSGLPNDRFFAVRPEGSVSTLKIQRTERGDSAVYLCASSLTGTGGRQTGELFFGEGSRLTVL.

This chain uses TRBV28 with TRBJ2-5; a weak D match, TRBD2 (5 bases). The ends were cut back, 5 bases at V and 4 bases at J, with 14 bases in the middle. The CDR3 sequence is 14 residues long. From germline, CDR1 is MDHEN and CDR2 SYDVKM. The CDR3 loop is CASSLSLEGETQYF. CDR3 in DNA: TGTGCCAGCAGTCTCTCCCTCGAGGGAGAGACCCAGTACTTC.

This chain uses TRBV15 with TRBJ1-4; TRBD1 matches 8 bases. V was clipped by 5 bases and J by 4 bases; unmatched bases: 6. The CDR3 has 15 residues. Germline loops: CDR1 LNHNV, CDR2 YYDKDF (reference sequence). The CDR3 DNA reads as TGTGCCACCAGCTCTCGACAGGGGATTAATGAAAAACTGTTTTTT. Protein: CATSSRQGINEKLFF.

The rearrangement links TRBV6-6 to TRBJ1-5; no definite D call. V dropped 4 bases and J dropped 6 bases, with 7 bases sitting between them. The CDR3 sequence is 12 residues long. Germline V gene sequence: CDR1 MNHNY, CDR2 SVGAGI (reference sequence). DNA of the CDR3: TGTGCCAGCAGTTTGATGCGTCAGCCCCAGCATTTT. Its protein is CASSLMRQPQHF.

The genes are TRBV12-5 and TRBJ1-5; 7 bases fit TRBD1. The V gene end was trimmed by 6 bases and the J gene end by 0 bases; junction bases not matched to a gene: 11. The CDR3 covers 17 residues. CDR1 LGHNT and CDR2 FRNRAP come from the germline V gene. In nucleotides, the CDR3 is TGTGCTAGTGGGCCAGGGACAGCATCATATAGCAATCAGCCCCAGCATTTT. Protein: CASGPGTASYSNQPQHF.

This clone came up once. This CDR3 reads CASRPGQGVNNSPLHF. The CDR3 region has the DNA TGTGCCAGTAGACCGGGACAGGGTGTGAATAATTCACCCCTCCACTTT. The rearrangement uses TRBV19 and TRBJ1-6; 9 positions match TRBD1. The trim removed 6 bases at V and 5 bases at J, leaving 8 bases unmatched. In germline, CDR1 is LNHDA, CDR2 SQIVND (reference sequence). The CDR3 length is 16 residues.

The V call is TRBV19, the J call TRBJ1-5; D perhaps matches TRBD1 (5 bases). The V gene lost 3 bases and the J gene lost 6 bases, with 15 bases spanning the gap. CDR1 is LNHDA and CDR2 is SQIVND in the germline V gene (reference sequence). This CDR3 has 15 residues. The CDR3 coding sequence is TGTGCCAGTAGTATCTGGCAGGGCCAAAGTCAGCCCCAGCATTTT. Amino acids: CASSIWQGQSQPQHF. Drawing the rest from reference TRBV19 and TRBJ1-5, the complete variable domain is DGGITQSPKYLFRKEGQNVTLSCEQNLNHDAMYWYRQDPGQGLRLIYYSQIVNDFQKGDIAEGYSVSREKKESFPLTVTSAQKNPTAFYLCASSIWQGQSQPQHFGDGTRLSIL.

V is TRBV7-9 and J is TRBJ1-1, with unresolved D. Trimming left V 7 bases short and J 10 bases short, with 19 bases between. This CDR3 comprises 13 residues. Germline CDR1 SEHNR, CDR2 FQNEAQ (reference sequence). The CDR3 loop is CASMLQPPARAFF. The CDR3 DNA follows: TGTGCCAGCATGCTACAGCCCCCGGCGCGAGCTTTCTTT. The whole variable domain, filled in from reference TRBV7-9 and TRBJ1-1, reads DTGVSQNPRHKITKRGQNVTFRCDPISEHNRLYWYRQTLGQGPEFLTYFQNEAQLEKSRLLSDRFSAERPKGSFSTLEIQRTEQGDSAMYLCASMLQPPARAFFGQGTRLTVV.

This chain links TRBV7-3 with TRBJ2-7, with TRBD2 matching over 10 bases. The CDR3 loop spans 15 amino acids. The junction had 6 bases not matched to a gene; V was cut back by 5 bases and J by 2 bases. Germline CDR1 reads SGHTA; CDR2 reads FQGTGA. CDR3 loop: CASSQQAGGPYEQYF. CDR3 coding DNA: TGTGCCAGCAGCCAACAAGCGGGAGGGCCCTACGAGCAGTACTTC. The full variable domain, rest sourced from reference TRBV7-3 and TRBJ2-7, is GAGVSQTPSNKVTEKGKYVELRCDPISGHTALYWYRQSLGQGPEFLIYFQGTGAADDSGLPNDRFFAVRPEGSVSTLKIQRTERGDSAVYLCASSQQAGGPYEQYFGPGTRLTVT.

This clone has just one count. V is TRBV30 and J is TRBJ1-5; 11 bases map to TRBD1. Germline V gives CDR1 GTSNPN, CDR2 SVGIG (reference sequence). J lost 5 bases, V lost 1 base, and 1 base had no gene match. The CDR3 sequence is 14 residues long. The CDR3 spells CAWSGGQGDQPQHF. In DNA, the CDR3 is TGTGCCTGGAGTGGGGGACAGGGGGATCAGCCCCAGCATTTT.

The rearrangement joins TRBV6-5 to TRBJ2-5, with 8 positions matching TRBD1. CDR1 is MNHEY, CDR2 SVGAGI, per germline. This CDR3 has 15 residues. V shed 5 bases and J 2 bases; nucleotides not matched to a gene: 7. The CDR3 loop reads CASSRTGTLQETQYF. In DNA, the CDR3 is TGTGCCAGCAGTCGGACAGGGACGCTGCAAGAGACCCAGTACTTC.